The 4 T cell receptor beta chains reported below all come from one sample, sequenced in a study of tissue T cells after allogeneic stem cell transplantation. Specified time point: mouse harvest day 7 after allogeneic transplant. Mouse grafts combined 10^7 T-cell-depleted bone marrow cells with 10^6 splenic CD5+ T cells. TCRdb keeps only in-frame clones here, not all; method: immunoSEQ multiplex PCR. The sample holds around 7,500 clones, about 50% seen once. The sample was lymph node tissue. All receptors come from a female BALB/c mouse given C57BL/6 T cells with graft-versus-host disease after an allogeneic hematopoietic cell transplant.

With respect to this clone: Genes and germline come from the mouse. Incomplete CDR3 DNA: TGTGCCAGCAGCTATGATCGGGGGGGCTATGCTGAGCAGTTC. The encoded protein is CASSYDRGGYAEQF. The full CDR3 protein is CASSYDRGGYAEQFF. The V gene is TRBV4, the J gene TRBJ2-1; 7 nucleotides align to TRBD2. The read stops 1 residue short of the end of the CDR3; the missing end is completed from the germline J gene. Germline V gene lookup returns CDR1 LGHDT and CDR2 YNNKQL (reference sequence). V lost 3 bases and J lost 3; bases outside the gene matches: 5. The CDR3 extends over 15 amino acids.

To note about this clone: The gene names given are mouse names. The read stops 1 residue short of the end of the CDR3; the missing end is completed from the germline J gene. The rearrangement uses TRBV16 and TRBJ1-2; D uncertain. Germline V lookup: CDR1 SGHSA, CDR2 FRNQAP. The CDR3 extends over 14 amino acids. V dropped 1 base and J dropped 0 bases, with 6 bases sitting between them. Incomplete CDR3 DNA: TGTGCAAGCAGCTTAGGGCATTCAAACTCCGACTACACC. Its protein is CASSLGHSNSDYT. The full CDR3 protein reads CASSLGHSNSDYTF.

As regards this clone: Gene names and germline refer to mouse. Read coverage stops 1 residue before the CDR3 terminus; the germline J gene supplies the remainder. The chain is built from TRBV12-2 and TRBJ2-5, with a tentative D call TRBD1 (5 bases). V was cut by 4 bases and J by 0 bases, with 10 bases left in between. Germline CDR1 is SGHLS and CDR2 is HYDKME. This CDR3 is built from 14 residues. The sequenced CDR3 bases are TGTGCCAGCTCCCGGACATTTAACCAAGACACCCAGTAC. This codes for CASSRTFNQDTQY. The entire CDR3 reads CASSRTFNQDTQYF.

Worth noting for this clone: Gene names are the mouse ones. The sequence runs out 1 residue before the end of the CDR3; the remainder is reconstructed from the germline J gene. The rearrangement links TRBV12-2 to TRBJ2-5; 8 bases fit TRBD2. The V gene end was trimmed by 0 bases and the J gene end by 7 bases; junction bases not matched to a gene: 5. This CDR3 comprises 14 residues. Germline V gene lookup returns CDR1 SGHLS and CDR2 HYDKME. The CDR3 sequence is CASSLVLGEYTQYF. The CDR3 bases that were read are TGTGCCAGCTCTCTCGTACTGGGGGAATACACCCAGTAC.